This T cell receptor (beta chain) was recovered during a study of blood T cells in healthy people across ages. PCR was performed a second time for about 7 to 12 cycles using a sample-barcoded 5' primer and a J-beta primer mix. Tags on each cDNA molecule came from a template-switch adaptor with 12 random nucleotides. TCRdb re-called the 5' RACE reads with MiXCR, one entry per CDR3 protein. This table has about 1.7 million distinct CDR3 sequences, 28% appearing once. Study results and caveats: While age rose, TCR beta diversity per million T cells dropped in a roughly linear way. Donors of long life had a larger count of naive CD4+ cells and greater diversity than aged donors. With unsorted PBMCs, a conclusive comparison of naive versus antigen-experienced cells was not possible.

Regarding this clonotype: The antigen is unknown.

V was clipped by 4 bases and J by 0 bases; unmatched bases: 5. The CDR3 is made up of 17 amino acids. Per germline, CDR1 SGHDT and CDR2 YYEEEE. This clonotype was obtained from a woman aged 25 to 45 in good health. The rearrangement links TRBV5-6 to TRBJ2-5; 14 bases are a match to TRBD2. Sequences were obtained from blood. CDR3 sequence reads: CASSGLAGGQYQETQYF. CDR3 DNA: TGTGCCAGCAGCGGACTAGCGGGGGGACAGTACCAAGAGACCCAGTACTTC.